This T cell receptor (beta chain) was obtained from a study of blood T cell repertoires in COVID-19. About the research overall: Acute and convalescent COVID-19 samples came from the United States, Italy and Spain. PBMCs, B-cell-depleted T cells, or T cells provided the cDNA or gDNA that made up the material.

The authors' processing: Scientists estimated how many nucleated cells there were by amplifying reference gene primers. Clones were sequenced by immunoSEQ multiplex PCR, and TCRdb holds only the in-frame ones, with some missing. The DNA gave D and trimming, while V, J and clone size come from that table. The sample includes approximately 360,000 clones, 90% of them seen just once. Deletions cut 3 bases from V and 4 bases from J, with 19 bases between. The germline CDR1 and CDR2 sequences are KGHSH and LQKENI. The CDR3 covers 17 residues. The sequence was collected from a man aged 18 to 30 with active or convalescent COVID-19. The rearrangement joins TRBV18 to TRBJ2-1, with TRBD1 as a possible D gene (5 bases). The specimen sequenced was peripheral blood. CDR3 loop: CASSPNWNGARYNEQFF. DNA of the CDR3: TGTGCCAGCTCACCGAATTGGAATGGGGCGAGGTACAATGAGCAGTTCTTC.